These 31 T cell receptor beta chains share one sample of origin, sequenced in a study of T cell responses to AZD1222 COVID-19 vaccine. Generated by immunoSEQ multiplex PCR, the TCRdb table keeps only in-frame clones and is missing some. Found here are about 150,000 clones, about nine tenths of them singletons; the top ten hold around 16%. Sequencing was performed on peripheral blood, taken on day 0 of AZD1222 vaccination. These receptors all stem from an adult in good health.

This clone was counted only a few times. The rearrangement joins TRBV28 to TRBJ2-1; TRBD1 matches at 10 bases. This CDR3 has 15 residues. The germline V gene encodes CDR1 MDHEN and CDR2 SYDVKM. Trimming at V came to 4 bases and at J to 7 bases, leaving 7 bases not matched to a gene. The CDR3 reads CASSSPGQGWNEQFF. As DNA, the CDR3 is TGTGCCAGCAGTTCACCGGGACAGGGGTGGAATGAGCAGTTCTTC. The whole variable domain, remainder taken from reference TRBV28 and TRBJ2-1, is DVKVTQSSRYLVKRTGEKVFLECVQDMDHENMFWYRQDPGLGLRLIYFSYDVKMKEKGDIPEGYSVSREKKERFSLILESASTNQTSMYLCASSSPGQGWNEQFFGPGTRLTVL.

The chain employs TRBV2 and TRBJ1-6; D is ambiguous. This CDR3 is 12 amino acids long. V shed 7 bases and J shed 7 bases, with 8 bases lying between them. Looked up from germline, CDR1 is SNHLY and CDR2 is FYNNEI. CDR3 in DNA: TGTGCCAGCAAAGGCGGAAATTCACCCCTCCACTTT. Protein sequence: CASKGGNSPLHF.

The chain combines TRBV6-5 with TRBJ1-2, with 8 bases matching TRBD1. V shed 4 bases and J 4 bases; nucleotides not matched to a gene: 11. CDR3 length: 16 residues. Per germline, CDR1 MNHEY and CDR2 SVGAGI. The DNA for the CDR3 is TGTGCCAGCAGTTCAGGGGGCACCTTCTTGGGCTATGGCTACACCTTC. Translation gives CASSSGGTFLGYGYTF.

The chain's CDR3 is CASSPGGAGDTGELFF. The CDR3 coding sequence is TGTGCCAGCAGCCCCGGGGGGGCCGGGGACACCGGGGAGCTGTTTTTT. V usage is TRBV11-3 and J usage is TRBJ2-2, with TRBD2 matching 8 bases. J was trimmed by 3 bases and V by 5 bases; bases with no gene match: 8. Germline lookup yields CDR1 SGHNT and CDR2 YENEEA. The CDR3 has 16 amino acids. The whole variable domain, remainder taken from reference TRBV11-3 and TRBJ2-2, is EAGVVQSPRYKIIEKKQPVAFWCNPISGHNTLYWYLQNLGQGPELLIRYENEEAVDDSQLPKDRFSAERLKGVDSTLKIQPAELGDSAVYLCASSPGGAGDTGELFFGEGSRLTVL.

CDR3 region: CASSLAGGDTIYF. As DNA, the CDR3 is TGTGCCAGCAGCTTAGCAGGGGGCGACACCATATATTTT. The J gene is TRBJ1-3, the V gene TRBV11-2, with 8 bases aligning to TRBD1. The CDR3 runs 13 residues. V dropped 1 base and J dropped 8; count of bases not matched to a gene: 1. In germline, CDR1 is SGHAT, CDR2 FQNNGV.

V gene TRBV2 combines with J gene TRBJ2-4, with 9 bases that match TRBD1. CDR3 length: 13 residues. J lost 5 bases, V lost 10 bases, and 6 bases had no gene match. Germline V gene data show CDR1 as SNHLY and CDR2 as FYNNEI. The CDR3 bases are TGTGCCACGGGGACAGGGTGGCAAAACATTCAGTACTTC. It codes for CATGTGWQNIQYF.

The gene calls are TRBV6-5 and TRBJ2-5; a weak D match, TRBD2 (7 bases). This CDR3 is built from 14 residues. V lost 6 bases, J lost 4 bases, and 15 bases lay in between. Germline assignment: CDR1 MNHEY and CDR2 SVGAGI. For the CDR3, the DNA is TGTGCCAGCAGCCGGAGGGGGGAGGGAGAGACCCAGTACTTC. This sequence encodes CASSRRGEGETQYF.

V is TRBV24-1 and J is TRBJ2-1; D gene unclear. The CDR3 covers 17 residues. The germline V gene has CDR1 KGHDR and CDR2 SFDVKD. Trimming took off 0 bases at V and 3 bases at J, with 14 bases between the two ends. The CDR3 here is CATSDLSGSANYNEQFF. The CDR3, as DNA: TGTGCCACCAGTGATTTGTCCGGCAGCGCTAACTACAATGAGCAGTTCTTC.

The chain combines TRBV10-3 with TRBJ2-2; D gene ambiguous. Germline V gene data show CDR1 as ENHRY and CDR2 as SYGVKD. This CDR3 region has 19 residues. Trimming pared 3 bases from V and 1 base from J, leaving 21 bases between. Here the CDR3 reads CAISDNLGRSDLNTGELFF. The CDR3 coding sequence is TGTGCCATCAGTGACAATCTCGGCAGGTCCGATTTGAACACCGGGGAGCTGTTTTTT.

The chain's CDR3 is CASSITTSGLQETQYF. CDR3 in DNA: TGTGCCAGCAGCATAACGACTAGCGGGCTACAAGAGACCCAGTACTTC. The chain links TRBV11-1 to TRBJ2-5; 10 bases agree with TRBD2. V trimming: 5 bases; J trimming: 2 bases; junction bases outside the gene matches: 8. The CDR3 is 16 amino acids. Germline V lookup: CDR1 SGHAT, CDR2 FQDESV (reference sequence).

This sequence joins TRBV4-1 and TRBJ2-2; tentatively, D is TRBD2 (6 bases). Germline V gene data show CDR1 as MGHRA and CDR2 as YSYEKL. V was pared by 1 base and J by 4 bases, with 10 bases between. This CDR3 region has 15 residues. CDR3 region: CASSQVGGTTGELFF. The CDR3 coding sequence is TGCGCCAGCAGCCAAGTCGGGGGAACCACCGGGGAGCTGTTTTTT.

CDR3 in DNA: TGTGCCACCAGTGATGAATGGGGGGTCGGGCAGTTCTTC. It translates to CATSDEWGVGQFF. This chain joins TRBV24-1 and TRBJ2-1; tentatively, D is TRBD2 (6 bases). CDR3 length equals 13 residues. V lost 3 bases to trimming and J lost 12 bases, with 14 bases between them. Germline V gene lookup returns CDR1 KGHDR and CDR2 SFDVKD.

This chain uses TRBV28 with TRBJ1-1; 7 bases line up with TRBD1. Losses at the gene ends were 8 bases for V and 11 bases for J; bases not matched to a gene: 17. The CDR3 is 14 residues long. Germline CDR1 MDHEN, CDR2 SYDVKM. The CDR3 coding sequence is TGTGCCAGCGAGGGGGCGGGGGAGTTAAAGGTTGCTTTCTTT. Amino acid sequence: CASEGAGELKVAFF.

J is TRBJ2-1 and V is TRBV9, with 7 bases fitting TRBD1. The J segment lost 2 bases and the V segment lost 5 bases, leaving 7 bases of the junction unmatched. The CDR3 consists of 15 residues. Germline loops: CDR1 SGDLS, CDR2 YYNGEE. CDR3 in amino acids: CASSADRATYNEQFF. CDR3 nucleotide sequence: TGTGCCAGCAGTGCCGACAGGGCAACCTACAATGAGCAGTTCTTC.

This rearrangement joins TRBV9 to TRBJ1-2, with D hard to call. Trimming cost V 2 bases and J 3 bases, with 14 bases left between them. The CDR3 consists of 15 residues. Germline CDR1 and CDR2: SGDLS and YYNGEE. DNA of the CDR3: TGTGCCAGCAGCGTCAGGCCAGCACAAGACTATGGCTACACCTTC. It translates to CASSVRPAQDYGYTF.

The chain couples TRBV4-2 to TRBJ2-5; unclear D gene. Deletions cut 1 base from V and 1 base from J, with 13 bases between. The V gene's germline CDR1 is LGHNA and CDR2 YNFKEQ. There are 16 residues in the CDR3. The CDR3 loop reads CASSQVSRGSQETQYF. CDR3 sequence (DNA): TGTGCCAGCAGCCAAGTCTCGCGCGGAAGCCAAGAGACCCAGTACTTC.

V is TRBV4-3 and J is TRBJ1-3; D unresolved. V lost 2 bases to trimming and J lost 2 bases, with 19 bases between them. This CDR3 is 18 amino acids long. Germline CDR1 and CDR2: LGHNA and YSLEER. The CDR3 bases are TGCGCCAGCAGCCAAACTACAACCGGGAACCAAGCTGGAAACACCATATATTTT. Translation gives CASSQTTTGNQAGNTIYF.

This chain links TRBV7-2 with TRBJ2-1, with 10 bases identical to TRBD2. Germline V CDR1 and CDR2: SGHTA, FQGNSA. V was clipped by 5 bases and J by 5 bases; unmatched bases: 6. The CDR3 is 15 residues long. Here the CDR3 reads CASSRSSGGNNEQFF. As DNA, the CDR3 is TGTGCCAGCAGCAGGAGTAGCGGGGGGAACAATGAGCAGTTCTTC.

This chain connects TRBV9 to TRBJ2-1; TRBD1 or TRBD2 may be the D gene (5 bases each). The CDR3 length is 18 residues. V was trimmed by 0 bases and J by 0 bases, leaving 16 bases between them. Germline loops: CDR1 SGDLS, CDR2 YYNGEE. The CDR3 sequence: CASSVAQDATSSYNEQFF. DNA of the CDR3: TGTGCCAGCAGCGTAGCACAGGACGCCACTAGCTCCTACAATGAGCAGTTCTTC.

The chain carries TRBV7-2 and TRBJ2-1; D uncertain. The CDR3 is made up of 15 amino acids. V lost 6 bases and J 5 bases, leaving 17 bases between the germline ends. CDR1 and CDR2 from the germline V gene are SGHTA and FQGNSA. CDR3 in amino acids: CASRATQLGNNEQFF. CDR3 nucleotides: TGTGCCAGCAGGGCAACTCAACTGGGAAACAATGAGCAGTTCTTC.

As to this clone: One end of the junction varies from germline; a read error may be responsible. J is TRBJ1-2 and V is TRBV12-3 or TRBV12-4; 7 bases line up with TRBD1. CDR3 length: 12 amino acids. The CDR3 spells CASSLEGQSAVF. The DNA for the CDR3 is TGTGCCAGCAGTTTAGAGGGACAGTCGGCGGTATTC.

This chain joins TRBV6-5 and TRBJ1-1, with a tentative D call TRBD1 (6 bases). The CDR3 covers 16 residues. Germline V CDR1 and CDR2: MNHEY, SVGAGI. V was cut by 2 bases and J by 2 bases, with 15 bases left in between. The CDR3 DNA is TGTGCCAGCAGTTACCGGGACACCGGAGGAAACACTGAAGCTTTCTTT. Amino acids: CASSYRDTGGNTEAFF.

The chain couples TRBV11-2 to TRBJ1-2; TRBD1 agrees at 9 bases. Looked up from germline, CDR1 is SGHAT and CDR2 is FQNNGV. The ends lost 1 base at V and 7 bases at J; junction bases unmatched: 10. The CDR3 loop spans 16 amino acids. CDR3: CASSLAKRDREFGYTF. The CDR3 coding sequence is TGTGCCAGCAGCTTAGCTAAAAGGGACAGGGAGTTTGGCTACACCTTC.

This chain connects TRBV30 to TRBJ1-6; maybe TRBD1 (6 bases). The germline V gene encodes CDR1 GTSNPN and CDR2 SVGIG (reference sequence). The V gene lost 0 bases and the J gene lost 7 bases, with 13 bases spanning the gap. The CDR3 has 15 amino acids. The CDR3 sequence: CAWSVLDQGNSPLHF. CDR3 DNA: TGTGCCTGGAGTGTATTGGACCAGGGGAATTCACCCCTCCACTTT.

This clone was counted only a few times. This chain uses TRBV3-1 (or the pseudogene TRBV3-2) with TRBJ2-1; the match to TRBD2 covers 7 bases. The CDR3 is made up of 14 amino acids. Germline CDR1 reads LGHDT; CDR2 reads YNNKEL (reference sequence). The junction had 5 bases not matched to a gene; V was cut back by 1 base and J by 8 bases. The DNA of the CDR3 is TGTGCCAGCAGCCAAGGGGGGGGGAACGATGAGCAGTTCTTC. Protein sequence: CASSQGGGNDEQFF.

The chain links TRBV30 to TRBJ1-2; D is unresolved. Germline V gene sequence: CDR1 GTSNPN, CDR2 SVGIG (reference sequence). CDR3 length equals 13 residues. V was pared by 0 bases and J by 4 bases, with 9 bases between. The CDR3 region is CAWSVHFSYGYTF. CDR3 sequence (DNA): TGTGCCTGGAGTGTACACTTCAGCTATGGCTACACCTTC.

The rearrangement uses TRBV2 and TRBJ2-5; 7 bases are shared with TRBD2. Germline CDR1 reads SNHLY; CDR2 reads FYNNEI. This CDR3 contains 19 residues. V was pared by 5 bases and J by 5 bases, with 23 bases of the junction left unmatched. The CDR3 spells CASSYDPRDPGRGSETQYF. Written as DNA, the CDR3 is TGTGCCAGCAGTTACGACCCCCGGGACCCAGGGAGGGGCTCGGAGACCCAGTACTTC.

The chain carries TRBV9 and TRBJ2-1; perhaps TRBD1 as D (6 bases). The CDR3 has 15 amino acids. Trimming shortened V by 2 bases and J by 2 bases, and 11 bases separated the two germline ends. Germline CDR1 is SGDLS and CDR2 is YYNGEE. As DNA, the CDR3 is TGTGCCAGCAGCGTGGTGTGGGGGCCCTACAATGAGCAGTTCTTC. Its protein is CASSVVWGPYNEQFF.

The J gene is TRBJ1-2, the V gene TRBV18; TRBD1 might be the D (5 bases). This CDR3 comprises 14 residues. V was cut by 1 base and J by 3 bases, with 9 bases left in between. Germline assignment: CDR1 KGHSH and CDR2 LQKENI. The chain's CDR3 is CASSPLGGDYGYTF. CDR3 coding DNA: TGTGCCAGCTCACCACTTGGGGGAGACTATGGCTACACCTTC.

The chain recombines TRBV10-3 with TRBJ2-1; D may be TRBD2 (6 bases). CDR1 and CDR2 from the germline V gene are ENHRY and SYGVKD. The V end lost 7 bases, the J end lost 7 bases, and 14 bases lay between the germline ends. This CDR3 contains 13 residues. The CDR3 loop is CAINRVEGNEQFF. Here the CDR3 DNA reads TGTGCCATCAATAGAGTGGAGGGGAATGAGCAGTTCTTC.

This clone was detected only once. The chain combines TRBV28 with TRBJ1-2, with 7 bases lining up with TRBD1. The germline V gene has CDR1 MDHEN and CDR2 SYDVKM. This CDR3 has 16 residues. V shed 4 bases, J shed 2 bases, and the junction held 10 bases outside the gene matches. CDR3 nucleotides: TGTGCCAGCAGTTATCCCCAGGGGGTCGAAAACTATGGCTACACCTTC. This encodes CASSYPQGVENYGYTF.